The 21 T cell receptor beta chains presented below share a single source sample, sequenced in a study of prognosis after radiotherapy for stage I lung cancer. It was by two-round multiplex PCR that TCR beta CDR3 was amplified from genomic DNA. Initially, in first-round PCR, primers specific to each TRBV and TRBJ gene were used. Via MiXCR, TCRdb re-called the multiplex PCR reads, giving one row per CDR3 protein. The data contain approximately 22,000 distinct CDR3 sequences, approximately 39% of them singletons. The sample in question was PBMCs, obtained before or after stereotactic body radiation therapy (not recorded which). The receptors come from a donor aged 50 or older with non-small cell lung cancer.

This clonotype has a count of ten or more. This chain links TRBV12-3 or TRBV12-4 with TRBJ2-1, with 8 positions matching TRBD2. With 8 bases clipped from V and 0 bases from J, the junction kept 9 bases outside the gene matches. The CDR3 sequence is 16 residues long. CDR3 loop: CASGERGRSSYNEQFF. The CDR3 DNA sequence: TGTGCCAGCGGGGAGCGGGGGAGGAGCTCCTACAATGAGCAGTTCTTC.

The chain uses TRBV2 and TRBJ2-5; perhaps TRBD2 as D (6 bases). The germline CDR1 and CDR2 sequences are SNHLY and FYNNEI. Deletions cut 2 bases from V and 2 bases from J, with 6 bases between. The CDR3 sequence is 13 residues long. CDR3 in DNA: TGTGCCAGCAGTGAACTAGCGCAAGAGACCCAGTACTTC. Its protein product is CASSELAQETQYF.

Note on this clonotype: A read error likely explains this, since a far larger clone differs by one base. This chain's CDR3 is CASSISPFSGRVYEQFF. CDR3 DNA: TGTGCCAGTAGTATTAGCCCTTTTAGCGGGAGGGTGTACGAGCAGTTCTTC. This sequence joins TRBV19 and TRBJ2-1; 11 positions match TRBD2. Germline V gene sequence: CDR1 LNHDA, CDR2 SQIVND (reference sequence). The CDR3 totals 17 residues. Unmatched junction bases numbered 14, after V lost 3 bases and J lost 10 bases.

The CDR3 DNA follows: TGCAGTGCTAGAGGTGCCACAGATACGCAGTATTTT. It is translated as CSARGATDTQYF. The V call is TRBV20-1, the J call TRBJ2-3; D gene uncertain. The ends were cut back, 1 base at V and 2 bases at J, with 4 bases in the middle. The CDR3 length is 12 residues. CDR1 and CDR2 (germline): DFQATT, SNEGSKA (reference sequence).

Relative to its sample, this clonotype is medium-sized. This chain joins TRBV28 and TRBJ2-1; 9 bases match TRBD2. Germline assignment: CDR1 MDHEN and CDR2 SYDVKM. The CDR3 is made up of 17 amino acids. The V segment lost 4 bases and the J segment 1 base; nucleotides outside the gene matches: 8. The CDR3 DNA sequence: TGTGCCAGCAGTTCGGGTCTGCTAGCGGGATCCTACAATGAGCAGTTCTTC. Translated: CASSSGLLAGSYNEQFF.

This clonotype is a singleton in its sample. V is TRBV6-1 and J is TRBJ2-2, with D perhaps matching TRBD2 (6 bases). The germline V and J ends were trimmed by 10 bases and 1 base, with 16 bases remaining between them. The CDR3 extends over 15 amino acids. Germline V gene data show CDR1 as MNHNS and CDR2 as SASEGT. The CDR3 loop reads CAILRTIGNTGELFF. DNA of the CDR3: TGTGCCATCCTCAGGACTATCGGGAACACCGGGGAGCTGTTTTTT.

Of note for this clonotype: This sequence may be a read error, since a much larger clone differs from it by one base. The V and J genes are TRBV7-9 and TRBJ2-5; possible D gene TRBD1, 5 bases. The germline V and J ends were trimmed by 5 bases and 5 bases, with 24 bases remaining between them. The CDR3 sequence is 17 residues long. Germline V gene data show CDR1 as SEHNR and CDR2 as FQNEAQ (reference sequence). The CDR3 sequence is CASSPGFGHGAVETQYF. The CDR3, as DNA: TGTGCCAGCAGCCCCGGATTCGGACACGGCGCGGTGGAGACCCAGTACTTC.

This clonotype was recorded once. The gene calls are TRBV6-1 and TRBJ1-2, with D possibly matching TRBD1 (5 bases). V shed 5 bases and J shed 6 bases, with 13 bases lying between them. The CDR3 covers 13 residues. Germline CDR1 and CDR2: MNHNS and SASEGT. CDR3 in DNA: TGTGCCAGCAGTACGGCGGGGCGAGATGGCTACACCTTC. It specifies CASSTAGRDGYTF.

This clonotype appeared many times. The rearrangement joins TRBV20-1 to TRBJ1-4, with D maybe TRBD1 (5 bases). V lost 3 bases and J 1 base, leaving 12 bases between the germline ends. The germline V gene has CDR1 DFQATT and CDR2 SNEGSKA (reference sequence). There are 15 residues in the CDR3. CDR3 DNA sequence: TGCAGTGCTAGGCCCACGGGGGTAACTAATGAAAAACTGTTTTTT. It encodes CSARPTGVTNEKLFF.

In this sample, this clonotype turned up many times. The V and J genes are TRBV12-3 or TRBV12-4 and TRBJ2-1; 8 bases line up with TRBD2. The CDR3 contains 17 residues. With V trimmed by 5 bases and J by 6 bases, 15 bases remained unmatched. CDR3 residues: CASSRRERTSNPNEQFF. In DNA, the CDR3 is TGTGCCAGCAGTCGCCGCGAACGGACTAGCAATCCCAATGAGCAGTTCTTC.

Many counts were recorded for this clonotype. The rearrangement joins TRBV6-6 to TRBJ2-7; tentatively, D is TRBD2 (5 bases). The CDR3 totals 13 residues. The germline gives CDR1 MNHNY, CDR2 SVGAGI (reference sequence). Trimming left V 0 bases short and J 7 bases short, with 10 bases between. The CDR3 DNA reads TGTGCCAGCAGTTACTCGACCGGGGAAGAGCAGTACTTC. Amino acids: CASSYSTGEEQYF.

This clonotype was counted many times. The V call is TRBV9, the J call TRBJ1-6; D is unclear. V dropped 4 bases and J dropped 8 bases, with 10 bases sitting between them. Germline V gene sequence: CDR1 SGDLS, CDR2 YYNGEE. This CDR3 comprises 13 residues. The CDR3 bases are TGTGCCAGCAGCACGGCCCGGGATTCACCCCTCCACTTT. Amino acids: CASSTARDSPLHF.

By frequency in the sample, this clonotype is medium-sized. V is TRBV5-1 and J is TRBJ1-3, with D perhaps matching TRBD1 (6 bases). There are 13 residues in the CDR3. Trimming cost V 1 base and J 7 bases, with 9 bases left between them. CDR1 and CDR2 (germline): SGHRS, YFSETQ. The DNA of the CDR3 is TGCGCCAGCAGCTTGAGCAGGGGTAACACCATATATTTT. Its translation is CASSLSRGNTIYF.

The chain is built from TRBV6-2 or TRBV6-3 and TRBJ1-3, with TRBD1 as a possible D gene (5 bases). This CDR3 spans 16 amino acids. The ends were cut back, 5 bases at V and 0 bases at J, with 14 bases in the middle. CDR1 and CDR2 (germline): MNHEY, SVGEGT. In DNA, the CDR3 is TGTGCCAGCAGTCATTTAGGGGCGGGCTCTGGAAACACCATATATTTT. Translated: CASSHLGAGSGNTIYF.

As to this clonotype: A much larger clone differs by one base, so this may be a read error. The J gene is TRBJ2-6, the V gene TRBV20-1; 9 bases align to TRBD1. The CDR3 extends over 16 amino acids. Germline CDR1 and CDR2: DFQATT and SNEGSKA (reference sequence). The DNA of the CDR3 is TGCAGTGCTACGGGACAGGGAGCCTCTTGGGCCAACGTCCTGACTTTC. Its protein is CSATGQGASWANVLTF.

This clonotype showed up many times. The chain links TRBV4-3 to TRBJ1-5, with 11 nucleotides matching TRBD1. The CDR3 contains 16 residues. Germline V gives CDR1 LGHNA, CDR2 YSLEER. Germline trimming cut 0 bases from V and 6 bases from J; bases unmatched to any gene: 4. DNA for the CDR3: TGCGCCAGCAGCCAAGATCTCGGGACAGGGGGTCAGCCCCAGCATTTT. The encoded protein is CASSQDLGTGGQPQHF.

Ten or more counts support this clonotype. This chain links TRBV9 with TRBJ2-2, with TRBD2 identical over 10 bases. V shed 4 bases and J 5 bases; nucleotides not matched to a gene: 8. The CDR3 totals 16 residues. Looked up from germline, CDR1 is SGDLS and CDR2 is YYNGEE. CDR3 nucleotides: TGTGCCAGCAGCATAACCGGGACTAGCGCTACCGGGGAGCTGTTTTTT. It specifies CASSITGTSATGELFF.

This clonotype was recorded many times. V gene TRBV4-1 combines with J gene TRBJ2-7, with 9 bases identical to TRBD1. CDR1 is MGHRA and CDR2 is YSYEKL in the germline V gene. V lost 2 bases to trimming and J lost 3 bases; unmatched junction nucleotides: 11. The CDR3 runs to 17 residues. The CDR3, as DNA: TGCGCCAGCAGCCAACCCCACCCGGGACAGGGTTTCTACGAGCAGTACTTC. Protein product: CASSQPHPGQGFYEQYF.

This clonotype was detected many times. This CDR3 is CASSVDPGGYEQYF. The CDR3 DNA reads TGTGCCAGCAGCGTAGATCCAGGGGGGTACGAGCAGTACTTC. The chain recombines TRBV9 with TRBJ2-7; possibly TRBD1 for D (7 bases). Trimming shortened V by 0 bases and J by 4 bases, and 11 bases separated the two germline ends. The CDR3 spans 14 residues. The V gene's germline CDR1 is SGDLS and CDR2 YYNGEE.

As to this clonotype: One end of the junction fails to match germline, which may point to a read error. The V gene is TRBV12-3 or TRBV12-4, the J gene TRBJ2-2; a possible D gene is TRBD2 (5 bases). This CDR3 contains 14 residues. The CDR3 protein is CASQLGANTVELFF. In nucleotides, the CDR3 is TGTGCCAGCCAGCTGGGAGCGAACACCGTGGAGCTGTTTTTT.

At least ten counts were recorded for this clonotype. The genes are TRBV5-1 and TRBJ2-3; tentatively, D is TRBD1 (6 bases). There are 14 residues in the CDR3. V lost 0 bases, J lost 2 bases, and 7 bases lay in between. CDR1 is SGHRS, CDR2 YFSETQ, per germline. The CDR3 protein is CASSLAGDTDTQYF. The CDR3 bases are TGCGCCAGCAGCTTGGCAGGGGACACAGATACGCAGTATTTT.